What follows is one T cell receptor beta chain and its context. Here immunoSEQ multiplex PCR was the method, and the copy in TCRdb shows in-frame clones only, minus some. The sample has about 73,000 clones, about 90% seen once. These data come from a study of cytomegalovirus exposure and HLA in healthy donors. This CDR3 has 14 amino acids. CDR1 and CDR2 from the germline V gene are KGHSH and LQKENI. Germline trimming cut 4 bases from V and 0 bases from J; bases unmatched to any gene: 2. The chain uses TRBV18 and TRBJ1-2; 7 nucleotides agree with TRBD1. This TCR came from a woman aged 18-29 years in good health and CMV-seropositive. Sample: PBMCs. CDR3 in amino acids: CASSRDRANYGYTF. DNA for the CDR3: TGTGCCAGCTCACGGGACAGAGCTAACTATGGCTACACCTTC.